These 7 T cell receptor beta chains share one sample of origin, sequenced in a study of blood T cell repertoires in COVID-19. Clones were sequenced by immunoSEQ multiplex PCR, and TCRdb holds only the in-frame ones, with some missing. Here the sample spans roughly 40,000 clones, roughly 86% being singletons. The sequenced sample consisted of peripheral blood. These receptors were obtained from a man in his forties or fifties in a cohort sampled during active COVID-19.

The CDR3 sequence: CSADYTDTQYF. The CDR3 DNA follows: TGCAGCGCTGATTACACAGATACGCAGTATTTT. This rearrangement joins TRBV29-1 to TRBJ2-3; D unresolved. The ends were cut back, 7 bases at V and 2 bases at J, with 7 bases in the middle. The CDR3 length is 11 residues. The germline V gene encodes CDR1 SQVTM and CDR2 ANQGSEA.

The chain's CDR3 is CASSQQDRGSYGYTF. The CDR3, as DNA: TGCGCCAGCAGCCAACAGGACAGGGGCAGCTATGGCTACACCTTC. The chain combines TRBV4-1 with TRBJ1-2; 9 nucleotides agree with TRBD1. The germline V gene encodes CDR1 MGHRA and CDR2 YSYEKL. Trimming at V came to 2 bases and at J to 4 bases, leaving 5 bases not matched to a gene. The CDR3 has 15 residues.

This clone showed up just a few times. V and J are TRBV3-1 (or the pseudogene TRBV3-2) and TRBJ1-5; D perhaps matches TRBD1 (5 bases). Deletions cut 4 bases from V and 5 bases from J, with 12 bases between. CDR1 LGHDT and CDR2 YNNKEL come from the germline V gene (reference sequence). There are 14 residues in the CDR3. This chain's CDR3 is CASSPSGGYQPQHF. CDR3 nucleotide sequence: TGTGCCAGCAGCCCCTCCGGGGGGTATCAGCCCCAGCATTTT.

CDR3 region: CASSPSGGGELFF. In DNA form, the CDR3 reads TGTGCCAGCAGCCCCTCCGGGGGCGGGGAGCTGTTTTTT. The rearrangement uses TRBV7-2 and TRBJ2-2; D might be TRBD2 (6 bases). The germline V and J ends were trimmed by 5 bases and 7 bases, with 11 bases remaining between them. The CDR3 extends over 13 amino acids. Per germline, CDR1 SGHTA and CDR2 FQGNSA.

This chain's CDR3 is CASLPQDQETQYF. In nucleotides, the CDR3 is TGTGCCAGCCTACCTCAGGATCAGGAGACCCAGTACTTC. This chain connects TRBV3-1 (or the pseudogene TRBV3-2) to TRBJ2-5; D is unresolved. The CDR3 is 13 residues long. CDR1 and CDR2 (germline): LGHDT, YNNKEL (reference sequence). Trimming left V 8 bases short and J 5 bases short, with 15 bases between.

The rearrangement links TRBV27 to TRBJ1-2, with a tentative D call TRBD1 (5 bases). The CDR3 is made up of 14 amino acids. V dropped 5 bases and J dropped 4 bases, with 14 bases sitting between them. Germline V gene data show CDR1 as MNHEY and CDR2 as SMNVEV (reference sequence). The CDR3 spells CASSPERGVYGYTF. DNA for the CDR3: TGTGCCAGCAGTCCCGAGCGGGGGGTCTATGGCTACACCTTC.

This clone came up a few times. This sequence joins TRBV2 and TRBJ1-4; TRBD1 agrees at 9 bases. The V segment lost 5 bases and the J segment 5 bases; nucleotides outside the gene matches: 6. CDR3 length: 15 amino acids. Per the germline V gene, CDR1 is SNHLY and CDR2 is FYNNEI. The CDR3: CASSFSTGGNEKLFF. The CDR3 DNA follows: TGTGCCAGCAGTTTTTCGACAGGGGGAAATGAAAAACTGTTTTTT.